Shown below are 8 T cell receptor beta chains from a single sample sequenced in a study of technical replicates of blood from several donors. Profiled with immunoSEQ multiplex PCR; TCRdb holds only in-frame clones, not every one. The table shows nearly 80,000 clones, with around nine tenths occurring only once. The source material was T cells isolated from PBMCs. These receptors all come from a human donor in good health.

This clone was found once. The chain joins TRBV9 to TRBJ2-1; D is unclear. Germline V gene data show CDR1 as SGDLS and CDR2 as YYNGEE. The V end was cut by 2 bases, the J end by 7 bases, with 7 bases between. There are 12 residues in the CDR3. CDR3 nucleotide sequence: TGTGCCAGCAGCGTGGCCAATAATGAGCAGTTCTTC. Its protein product is CASSVANNEQFF.

The gene calls are TRBV18 and TRBJ1-1; the D is unclear. V was clipped by 1 base and J by 5 bases, with 11 bases between them. The germline gives CDR1 KGHSH, CDR2 LQKENI. The length of the CDR3 is 14 residues. This CDR3 is CASSPLQGSTEAFF. CDR3 in DNA: TGTGCCAGCTCACCACTTCAAGGGAGTACTGAAGCTTTCTTT.

The rearrangement links TRBV5-4 to TRBJ1-1; the D gene is possibly TRBD1 (5 bases). The CDR3 is made up of 14 amino acids. V was trimmed by 0 bases and J by 0 bases, leaving 6 bases between them. Germline V gene lookup returns CDR1 SGHNT and CDR2 YYREEE (reference sequence). This CDR3 is CASSLAGMNTEAFF. CDR3 DNA: TGTGCCAGCAGCTTGGCAGGGATGAACACTGAAGCTTTCTTT.

The V gene is TRBV11-2, the J gene TRBJ2-7; possibly TRBD1 for D (6 bases). This CDR3 contains 13 residues. CDR1 SGHAT and CDR2 FQNNGV come from the germline V gene. V dropped 6 bases and J dropped 6 bases, with 15 bases sitting between them. In DNA form, the CDR3 reads TGTGCCAGCAGTTATAAGACAGGTCGCGAGCAGTACTTC. As protein: CASSYKTGREQYF.

V and J are TRBV29-1 and TRBJ2-5, with 11 bases aligning to TRBD1. The V gene's germline CDR1 is SQVTM and CDR2 ANQGSEA. V dropped 4 bases and J dropped 4; count of bases not matched to a gene: 2. This CDR3 is built from 13 residues. DNA for the CDR3: TGCAGCGTTGCCGGGACAGGGGGAGAGACCCAGTACTTC. Its protein product is CSVAGTGGETQYF.

This clone turned up a few times. The V and J genes are TRBV19 and TRBJ1-1; D gene ambiguous. V lost 6 bases and J lost 1, with 12 bases in between. The CDR3 has 14 residues. Germline V gene lookup returns CDR1 LNHDA and CDR2 SQIVND (reference sequence). The CDR3 DNA sequence: TGTGCCAGTAGCAGTGGTAATCAGAACACTGAAGCTTTCTTT. Its protein product is CASSSGNQNTEAFF. Full variable domain (remainder filled in from reference TRBV19 and TRBJ1-1): DGGITQSPKYLFRKEGQNVTLSCEQNLNHDAMYWYRQDPGQGLRLIYYSQIVNDFQKGDIAEGYSVSREKKESFPLTVTSAQKNPTAFYLCASSSGNQNTEAFFGQGTRLTVV.

This chain joins TRBV7-8 and TRBJ2-7, with 13 nucleotides matching TRBD2. The ends lost 6 bases at V and 3 bases at J; junction bases unmatched: 11. The CDR3 covers 17 residues. Germline assignment: CDR1 SGHVS and CDR2 FQNEAQ. CDR3 region: CASRGTSGTPDFYEQYF. In nucleotides, the CDR3 is TGTGCCAGCAGGGGGACTAGCGGGACTCCCGACTTCTACGAGCAGTACTTC.

The rearrangement links TRBV10-3 to TRBJ2-1, with 13 bases matching TRBD2. Trimming took 0 bases from V and 5 from J; bases not matched to a gene: 1. The CDR3 contains 16 residues. Germline V lookup: CDR1 ENHRY, CDR2 SYGVKD. The CDR3 reads CAISESGLAGHNEQFF. CDR3 DNA sequence: TGTGCCATCAGTGAGTCGGGACTAGCGGGGCACAATGAGCAGTTCTTC.